These T cell receptor beta chains were read from a single sample in a study of cytomegalovirus exposure and HLA in healthy donors. TCRdb's copy holds only in-frame clones and misses some; the assay was immunoSEQ multiplex PCR. Among around 160,000 clones listed, approximately 82% were seen once. The sequencing input was PBMCs. The receptors derive from a middle-aged woman in good health and CMV-seropositive. Both conserved end residues are part of each CDR3. The order of the fields is V gene, J gene, clone size, D gene, CDR3 protein, CDR3 DNA. The D gene is left open where the match is weak. Clone size, where shown, is once, few, many, or a class for clones that have expanded.

v_call: TRBV6-4; j_call: TRBJ1-2; clone_size: .; d_call: .; cdr3_aa: CASPVQKGYGYTF; cdr3_nt: TGTGCCAGCCCAGTACAGAAAGGCTATGGCTACACCTTC
v_call: TRBV28; j_call: TRBJ2-7; clone_size: once; d_call: TRBD2; cdr3_aa: CASSLTSGSGEQYF; cdr3_nt: TGTGCCAGCAGTTTGACTAGCGGGAGTGGCGAGCAGTACTTC
v_call: TRBV28; j_call: TRBJ1-2; clone_size: .; d_call: .; cdr3_aa: CASSLAGDGGYTF; cdr3_nt: TGTGCCAGCAGTTTAGCGGGGGACGGTGGCTACACCTTC
v_call: TRBV19; j_call: TRBJ1-3; clone_size: .; d_call: TRBD1; cdr3_aa: CASLPGTVVSSGNTIYF; cdr3_nt: TGTGCCAGTCTCCCCGGGACAGTCGTGAGCTCTGGAAACACCATATATTTT
v_call: TRBV6-1; j_call: TRBJ2-7; clone_size: .; d_call: TRBD1; cdr3_aa: CASSGGTGGFYEQYF; cdr3_nt: TGTGCCAGCAGTGGGGGGACAGGGGGTTTCTACGAGCAGTACTTC
v_call: TRBV20-1; j_call: TRBJ2-7; clone_size: few; d_call: .; cdr3_aa: CSARAGYEQYF; cdr3_nt: TGCAGTGCTAGAGCCGGCTACGAGCAGTACTTC
v_call: TRBV7-9; j_call: TRBJ2-4; clone_size: .; d_call: .; cdr3_aa: CASSPLGGAGNIQYF; cdr3_nt: TGTGCCAGCAGCCCCTTGGGGGGAGCGGGAAACATTCAGTACTTC
v_call: TRBV28; j_call: TRBJ2-3; clone_size: .; d_call: .; cdr3_aa: CASSPRASTWADTQYF; cdr3_nt: TGTGCCAGCAGTCCGCGGGCATCGACATGGGCAGATACGCAGTATTTT
v_call: TRBV28; j_call: TRBJ2-7; clone_size: .; d_call: .; cdr3_aa: CASGAGIYEQYF; cdr3_nt: TGTGCCAGCGGCGCAGGGATCTACGAGCAGTACTTC
v_call: TRBV28; j_call: TRBJ2-3; clone_size: .; d_call: .; cdr3_aa: CASSFRRNPNTDTQYF; cdr3_nt: TGTGCCAGCAGTTTTCGAAGAAACCCTAACACAGATACGCAGTATTTT
v_call: TRBV28; j_call: TRBJ2-3; clone_size: .; d_call: .; cdr3_aa: CASRTREVHLDTQYF; cdr3_nt: TGTGCCAGCAGAACCAGGGAGGTCCACTTGGATACGCAGTATTTT
v_call: TRBV28; j_call: TRBJ2-7; clone_size: few; d_call: .; cdr3_aa: CASSSPQASYEQYF; cdr3_nt: TGTGCCAGCAGTTCCCCCCAAGCCTCCTACGAGCAGTACTTC
v_call: TRBV14; j_call: TRBJ2-7; clone_size: few; d_call: .; cdr3_aa: CASSQDLTAYEQYF; cdr3_nt: TGTGCCAGCAGCCAAGATCTCACAGCCTACGAGCAGTACTTC
v_call: TRBV19; j_call: TRBJ1-5; clone_size: .; d_call: .; cdr3_aa: CASSRNTNRDISSNQPQHF; cdr3_nt: TGTGCCAGTAGTAGAAACACTAACCGGGACATAAGTAGCAATCAGCCCCAGCATTTT
v_call: TRBV11-3; j_call: TRBJ2-1; clone_size: .; d_call: TRBD2; cdr3_aa: CASSSKRGSYNEQFF; cdr3_nt: TGTGCCAGCAGCTCTAAGCGGGGTTCCTACAATGAGCAGTTCTTC
v_call: TRBV29-1; j_call: TRBJ2-7; clone_size: .; d_call: TRBD2; cdr3_aa: CSGTSGSDEQYF; cdr3_nt: TGCAGCGGGACTAGCGGGAGCGACGAGCAGTACTTC
v_call: TRBV21-1; j_call: TRBJ2-4; clone_size: .; d_call: .; cdr3_aa: CASSKRDRTENIQYF; cdr3_nt: TGTGCCAGCAGCAAACGGGACAGAACAGAAAACATTCAGTACTTC
v_call: TRBV28; j_call: TRBJ1-2; clone_size: .; d_call: TRBD1; cdr3_aa: CASSGDRESQANYGYTF; cdr3_nt: TGTGCCAGCAGCGGGGACAGGGAGTCCCAAGCTAACTATGGCTACACCTTC
v_call: TRBV2; j_call: TRBJ1-2; clone_size: .; d_call: .; cdr3_aa: CASSELGGLYGYTF; cdr3_nt: TGTGCCAGCAGTGAATTGGGAGGGCTTTATGGCTACACCTTC
v_call: TRBV27; j_call: TRBJ1-3; clone_size: .; d_call: .; cdr3_aa: CASSLNRAGNTIYF; cdr3_nt: TGTGCCAGCAGTTTGAACAGGGCTGGAAACACCATATATTTT
v_call: TRBV10-3; j_call: TRBJ2-3; clone_size: .; d_call: TRBD2; cdr3_aa: CAIRSPRLAGGTDTQYF; cdr3_nt: TGTGCCATCAGGAGCCCCCGACTAGCGGGAGGTACAGATACGCAGTATTTT
v_call: TRBV9; j_call: TRBJ2-5; clone_size: .; d_call: TRBD1; cdr3_aa: CASSPRTGPETQYF; cdr3_nt: TGTGCCAGCAGCCCAAGGACAGGGCCAGAGACCCAGTACTTC
v_call: TRBV2; j_call: TRBJ2-7; clone_size: .; d_call: TRBD2; cdr3_aa: CASSEGLAGGVSYEQYF; cdr3_nt: TGTGCCAGCAGCGAGGGACTAGCGGGAGGAGTTTCGTACGAGCAGTACTTC
v_call: TRBV5-4; j_call: TRBJ2-2; clone_size: .; d_call: TRBD1; cdr3_aa: CASSLDRGTGELFF; cdr3_nt: TGTGCCAGCAGCTTGGACAGGGGGACCGGGGAGCTGTTTTTT
v_call: TRBV11-2; j_call: TRBJ1-2; clone_size: .; d_call: .; cdr3_aa: CASSSTGNGYTF; cdr3_nt: TGTGCCAGCAGCTCAACAGGGAACGGCTACACCTTC
v_call: TRBV11-2; j_call: TRBJ1-1; clone_size: few; d_call: TRBD1; cdr3_aa: CASSLGQGNTEAFF; cdr3_nt: TGTGCCAGCAGCCTGGGACAGGGGAACACTGAAGCTTTCTTT
v_call: TRBV19; j_call: TRBJ1-1; clone_size: once; d_call: TRBD1; cdr3_aa: CASSMNRGTEAFF; cdr3_nt: TGTGCCAGTAGTATGAACAGGGGCACTGAAGCTTTCTTT
v_call: TRBV27; j_call: TRBJ1-1; clone_size: .; d_call: .; cdr3_aa: CASSYRDSNTEAFF; cdr3_nt: TGTGCCAGCAGTTATAGGGACTCGAACACTGAAGCTTTCTTT
v_call: TRBV28; j_call: TRBJ1-2; clone_size: .; d_call: TRBD1; cdr3_aa: CASSSGQGLFYGYTF; cdr3_nt: TGTGCCAGCAGTTCGGGACAGGGTCTTTTCTATGGCTACACCTTC
v_call: TRBV29-1; j_call: TRBJ2-3; clone_size: .; d_call: TRBD2; cdr3_aa: CSVWTSGRAGYF; cdr3_nt: TGCAGCGTCTGGACTAGCGGGAGGGCCGGGTATTTT
v_call: TRBV27; j_call: TRBJ2-7; clone_size: .; d_call: TRBD2; cdr3_aa: CASSVLAGPSYEQYF; cdr3_nt: TGTGCCAGCAGTGTACTAGCGGGACCCTCCTACGAGCAGTACTTC
v_call: TRBV6-1; j_call: TRBJ1-6; clone_size: .; d_call: .; cdr3_aa: CASSEEGHSNSPLHF; cdr3_nt: TGTGCCAGCAGTGAAGAGGGACACAGTAATTCACCCCTCCACTTT
v_call: TRBV15; j_call: TRBJ2-5; clone_size: once; d_call: TRBD2; cdr3_aa: CATSRDRGGLAGFQETQYF; cdr3_nt: TGTGCCACCAGCAGAGATCGGGGGGGGCTAGCGGGATTTCAAGAGACCCAGTACTTC
v_call: TRBV11-3; j_call: TRBJ2-2; clone_size: .; d_call: TRBD2; cdr3_aa: CASSRREGQYTGELFF; cdr3_nt: TGTGCCAGCAGCAGGCGGGAGGGCCAATACACCGGGGAGCTGTTTTTT
v_call: TRBV18; j_call: TRBJ2-6; clone_size: .; d_call: .; cdr3_aa: CASSPPRPLSGANVLTF; cdr3_nt: TGTGCCAGCTCACCACCGAGGCCCCTCTCTGGGGCCAACGTCCTGACTTTC
v_call: TRBV6-5; j_call: TRBJ2-7; clone_size: .; d_call: .; cdr3_aa: CASSYRDSGYEQYF; cdr3_nt: TGTGCCAGCAGTTACCGGGACTCTGGCTACGAGCAGTACTTC
v_call: TRBV5-1; j_call: TRBJ2-4; clone_size: .; d_call: TRBD2; cdr3_aa: CASSPRGGGRRNIQYF; cdr3_nt: TGCGCCAGCAGCCCCCGCGGGGGGGGGCGACGAAACATTCAGTACTTC
v_call: TRBV4-2; j_call: TRBJ2-1; clone_size: few; d_call: .; cdr3_aa: CASSRSLANEQFF; cdr3_nt: TGTGCCAGCAGCCGGTCACTAGCAAATGAGCAGTTCTTC
v_call: TRBV2; j_call: TRBJ1-5; clone_size: once; d_call: TRBD1; cdr3_aa: CASSLGQSNQPQHF; cdr3_nt: TGTGCCAGCAGCTTGGGACAGAGCAATCAGCCCCAGCATTTT
v_call: TRBV6-6; j_call: TRBJ2-7; clone_size: .; d_call: .; cdr3_aa: CASSYSGSFDQYF; cdr3_nt: TGTGCCAGCAGTTACTCGGGCAGCTTCGATCAGTACTTC
v_call: TRBV11-2; j_call: TRBJ2-7; clone_size: .; d_call: TRBD2; cdr3_aa: CASSLDPSGRDYEQYF; cdr3_nt: TGTGCCAGCAGCTTAGATCCTTCGGGGAGGGACTACGAGCAGTACTTC